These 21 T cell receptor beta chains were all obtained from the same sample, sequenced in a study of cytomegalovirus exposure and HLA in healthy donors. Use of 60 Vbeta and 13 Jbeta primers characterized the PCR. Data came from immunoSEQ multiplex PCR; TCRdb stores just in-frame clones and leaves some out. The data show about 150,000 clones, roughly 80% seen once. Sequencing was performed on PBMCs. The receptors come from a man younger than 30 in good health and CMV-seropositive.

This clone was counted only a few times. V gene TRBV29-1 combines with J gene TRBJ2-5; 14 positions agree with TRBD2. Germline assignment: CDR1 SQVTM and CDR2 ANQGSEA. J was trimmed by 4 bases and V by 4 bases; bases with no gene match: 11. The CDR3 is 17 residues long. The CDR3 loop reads CSVGGTSGSIVVETQYF. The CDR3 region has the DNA TGCAGCGTTGGCGGGACTAGCGGGAGCATAGTGGTAGAGACCCAGTACTTC.

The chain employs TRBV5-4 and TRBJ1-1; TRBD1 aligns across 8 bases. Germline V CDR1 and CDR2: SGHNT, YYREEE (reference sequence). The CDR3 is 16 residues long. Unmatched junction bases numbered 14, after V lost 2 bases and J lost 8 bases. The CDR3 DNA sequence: TGTGCCAGCAGCTTTGAGGACAGGGAGATCTCGATGGAAGCTTTCTTT. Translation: CASSFEDREISMEAFF. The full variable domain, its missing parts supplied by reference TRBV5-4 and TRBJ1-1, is ETGVTQSPTHLIKTRGQQVTLRCSSQSGHNTVSWYQQALGQGPQFIFQYYREEENGRGNFPPRFSGLQFPNYSSELNVNALELDDSALYLCASSFEDREISMEAFFGQGTRLTVV.

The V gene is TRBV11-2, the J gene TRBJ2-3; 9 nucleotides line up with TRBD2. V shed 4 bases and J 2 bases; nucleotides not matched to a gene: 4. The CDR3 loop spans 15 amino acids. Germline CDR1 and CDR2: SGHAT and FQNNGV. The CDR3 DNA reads TGTGCCAGCAGCTCACTAGCGGGCCTCACAGATACGCAGTATTTT. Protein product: CASSSLAGLTDTQYF.

CDR3 nucleotide sequence: TGTGCCAGCAGCTTAGCTACATCGGGACTATCCGTCAATGAGCAGTTCTTC. Translating gives CASSLATSGLSVNEQFF. The chain joins TRBV7-9 to TRBJ2-1; 7 bases are shared with TRBD2. The CDR3 has 17 residues. Germline V gene lookup returns CDR1 SEHNR and CDR2 FQNEAQ (reference sequence). The V gene end was trimmed by 0 bases and the J gene end by 6 bases; junction bases not matched to a gene: 11.

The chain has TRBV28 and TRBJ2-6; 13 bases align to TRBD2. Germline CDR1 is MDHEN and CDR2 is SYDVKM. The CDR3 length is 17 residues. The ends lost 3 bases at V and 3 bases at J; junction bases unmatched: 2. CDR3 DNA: TGTGCCAGCAGTTTGGGACTAGCGGGATTTGGGGCCAACGTCCTGACTTTC. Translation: CASSLGLAGFGANVLTF.

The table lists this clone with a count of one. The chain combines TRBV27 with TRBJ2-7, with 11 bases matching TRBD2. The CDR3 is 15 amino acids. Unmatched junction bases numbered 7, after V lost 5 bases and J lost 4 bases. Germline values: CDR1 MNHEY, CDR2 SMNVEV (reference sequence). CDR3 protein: CASSGAGTSGYEQYF. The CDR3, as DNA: TGTGCCAGCAGTGGGGCCGGGACTAGCGGTTACGAGCAGTACTTC.

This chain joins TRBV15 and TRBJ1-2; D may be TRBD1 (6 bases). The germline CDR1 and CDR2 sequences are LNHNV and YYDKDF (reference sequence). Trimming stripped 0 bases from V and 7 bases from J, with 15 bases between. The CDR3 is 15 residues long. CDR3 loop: CATSRDGAGAVGYTF. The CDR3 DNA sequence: TGTGCCACCAGCAGAGATGGGGCAGGGGCTGTTGGCTACACCTTC.

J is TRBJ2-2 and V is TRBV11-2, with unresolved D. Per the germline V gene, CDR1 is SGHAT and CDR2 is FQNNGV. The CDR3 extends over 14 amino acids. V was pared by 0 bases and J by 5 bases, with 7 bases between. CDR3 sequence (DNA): TGTGCCAGCAGCTTAGAAACAGAAACCGGGGAGCTGTTTTTT. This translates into CASSLETETGELFF.

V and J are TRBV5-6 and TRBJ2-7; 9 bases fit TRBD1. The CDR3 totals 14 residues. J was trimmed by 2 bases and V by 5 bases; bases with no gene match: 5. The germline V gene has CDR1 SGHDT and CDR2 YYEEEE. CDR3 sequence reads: CASSLGTGPYEQYF. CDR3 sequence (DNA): TGTGCCAGCAGTCTGGGGACAGGGCCCTACGAGCAGTACTTC. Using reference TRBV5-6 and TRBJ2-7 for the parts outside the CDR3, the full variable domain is DAGVTQSPTHLIKTRGQQVTLRCSPKSGHDTVSWYQQALGQGPQFIFQYYEEEERQRGNFPDRFSGHQFPNYSSELNVNALLLGDSALYLCASSLGTGPYEQYFGPGTRLTVT.

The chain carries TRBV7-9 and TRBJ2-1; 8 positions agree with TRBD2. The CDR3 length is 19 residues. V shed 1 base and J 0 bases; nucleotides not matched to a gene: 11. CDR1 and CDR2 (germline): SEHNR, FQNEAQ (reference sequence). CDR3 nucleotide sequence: TGTGCCAGCAGCTTAGGGCTGATGGAGCGGGAGAGCTCCTACAATGAGCAGTTCTTC. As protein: CASSLGLMERESSYNEQFF.

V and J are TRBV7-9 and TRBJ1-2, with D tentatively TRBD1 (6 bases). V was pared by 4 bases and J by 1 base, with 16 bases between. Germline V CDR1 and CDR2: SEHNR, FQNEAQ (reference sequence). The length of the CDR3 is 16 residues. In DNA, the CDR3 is TGTGCCAGCAGCTCGACGATTGGACAGTTTAACTATGGCTACACCTTC. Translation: CASSSTIGQFNYGYTF. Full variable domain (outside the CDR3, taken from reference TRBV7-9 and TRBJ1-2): DTGVSQNPRHKITKRGQNVTFRCDPISEHNRLYWYRQTLGQGPEFLTYFQNEAQLEKSRLLSDRFSAERPKGSFSTLEIQRTEQGDSAMYLCASSSTIGQFNYGYTFGSGTRLTVV.

CDR3 protein: CASSSDRATYEGSYEQYF. The CDR3, as DNA: TGTGCCAGCAGCTCCGACAGGGCGACGTACGAGGGCTCCTACGAGCAGTACTTC. This chain uses TRBV7-9 with TRBJ2-7; 7 bases are shared with TRBD1. Germline CDR1 is SEHNR and CDR2 is FQNEAQ (reference sequence). The CDR3 is 18 residues long. The ends lost 4 bases at V and 0 bases at J; junction bases unmatched: 15.

This CDR3 is CASSINVGPYEQYF. The DNA of the CDR3 is TGTGCCAGCAGCATTAATGTCGGTCCCTACGAGCAGTACTTC. The rearrangement links TRBV7-3 to TRBJ2-7, with D unresolved. The CDR3 consists of 14 residues. The V and J ends lost 5 bases and 2 bases respectively, with 13 bases between them. CDR1 is SGHTA, CDR2 FQGTGA, per germline.

As DNA, the CDR3 is TGTGCCAGCAGTCAAGGACTAGCTCGCGAGCAGTACTTC. This translates into CASSQGLAREQYF. The chain recombines TRBV6-5 with TRBJ2-7; 8 bases fit TRBD2. There are 13 residues in the CDR3. With V trimmed by 5 bases and J by 6 bases, 6 bases remained unmatched. CDR1 is MNHEY, CDR2 SVGAGI, per germline.

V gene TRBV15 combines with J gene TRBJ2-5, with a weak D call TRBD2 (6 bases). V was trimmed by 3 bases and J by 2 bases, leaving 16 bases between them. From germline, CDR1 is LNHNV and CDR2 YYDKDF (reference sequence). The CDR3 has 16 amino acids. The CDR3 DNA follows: TGTGCCACCAGCAGGAGTCCGGCGGGGCGACAAGAGACCCAGTACTTC. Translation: CATSRSPAGRQETQYF.

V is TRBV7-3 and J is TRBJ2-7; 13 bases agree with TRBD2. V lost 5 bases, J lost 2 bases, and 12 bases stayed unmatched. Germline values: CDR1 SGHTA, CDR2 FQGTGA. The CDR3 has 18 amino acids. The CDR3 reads CASSPGLAGKGAPYEQYF. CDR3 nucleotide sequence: TGTGCCAGCAGCCCGGGACTAGCGGGAAAAGGAGCCCCCTACGAGCAGTACTTC.

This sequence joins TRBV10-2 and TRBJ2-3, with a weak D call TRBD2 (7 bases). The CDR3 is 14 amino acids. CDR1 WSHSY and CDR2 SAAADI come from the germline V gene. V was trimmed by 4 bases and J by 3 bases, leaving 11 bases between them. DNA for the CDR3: TGCGCCAGCAGTGGGGGGGGGCCTACAGATACGCAGTATTTT. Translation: CASSGGGPTDTQYF.

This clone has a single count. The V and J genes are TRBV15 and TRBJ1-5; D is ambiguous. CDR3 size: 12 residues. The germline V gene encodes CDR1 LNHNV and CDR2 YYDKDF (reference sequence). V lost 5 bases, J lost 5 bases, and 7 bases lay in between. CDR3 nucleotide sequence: TGTGCCACCAGCCGAAACTATCAGCCCCAGCATTTT. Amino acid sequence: CATSRNYQPQHF.

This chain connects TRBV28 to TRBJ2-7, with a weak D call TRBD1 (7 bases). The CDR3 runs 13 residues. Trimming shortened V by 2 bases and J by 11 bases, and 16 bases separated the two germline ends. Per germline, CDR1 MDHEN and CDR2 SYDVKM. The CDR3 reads CASSLGRGRTEYF. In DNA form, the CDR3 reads TGTGCCAGCAGTTTAGGCAGGGGGAGGACAGAGTACTTC.

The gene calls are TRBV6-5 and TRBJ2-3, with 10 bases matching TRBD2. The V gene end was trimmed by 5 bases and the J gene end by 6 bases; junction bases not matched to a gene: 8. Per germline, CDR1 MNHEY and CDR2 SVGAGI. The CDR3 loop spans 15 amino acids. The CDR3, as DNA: TGTGCCAGCAGTCGCCGGCTAGCGGGGGTTGATACGCAGTATTTT. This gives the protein CASSRRLAGVDTQYF.

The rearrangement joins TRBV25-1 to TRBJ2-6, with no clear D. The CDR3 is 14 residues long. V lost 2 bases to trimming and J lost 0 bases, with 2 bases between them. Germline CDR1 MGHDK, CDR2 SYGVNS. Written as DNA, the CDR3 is TGTGCCAGCAGTGAACACTCTGGGGCCAACGTCCTGACTTTC. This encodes CASSEHSGANVLTF.